A single sample gave rise to the 30 T cell receptor beta chains below, sequenced in a study of PD-L1 blockade in urothelial cancer. Profiling relied on immunoSEQ multiplex PCR, and the TCRdb table lists in-frame clones only, not all of them. The data show tens of thousands of clones, 84% seen once. Time point noted: pretreatment peripheral blood. Source: PBMCs, taken around atezolizumab (anti-PD-L1) treatment. The origin of the receptors is a woman aged 65 to 85 with urothelial cancer.

In nucleotides, the CDR3 is TGTGCCAGCAGTGATCCCGGGAGGGCCGATGAGCAGTTCTTC. Amino acids: CASSDPGRADEQFF. The J gene is TRBJ2-1, the V gene TRBV25-1; 8 bases are a match to TRBD2. The germline CDR1 and CDR2 sequences are MGHDK and SYGVNS. Losses at the gene ends were 3 bases for V and 8 bases for J; bases not matched to a gene: 6. The CDR3 has 14 amino acids.

This chain joins TRBV10-3 and TRBJ1-2, with 7 bases matching TRBD1. V was pared by 2 bases and J by 5 bases, with 2 bases of the junction left unmatched. The CDR3 is made up of 13 amino acids. Per the germline V gene, CDR1 is ENHRY and CDR2 is SYGVKD. The CDR3 DNA is TGTGCCATCAGTGAGGACAGGGCATATGGCTACACCTTC. Translation: CAISEDRAYGYTF.

This clone came up a few times. CDR3 sequence reads: CASTFRTGGQETQYF. The CDR3 bases are TGTGCCAGCACCTTCCGGACAGGTGGACAAGAGACCCAGTACTTC. The J gene is TRBJ2-5, the V gene TRBV5-4; 7 bases are shared with TRBD1. Germline values: CDR1 SGHNT, CDR2 YYREEE (reference sequence). The CDR3 totals 15 residues. V dropped 6 bases and J dropped 2; count of bases not matched to a gene: 10.

This chain uses TRBV4-2 with TRBJ2-7; 11 bases map to TRBD2. CDR1 and CDR2 from the germline V gene are LGHNA and YNFKEQ. Trimming cost V 2 bases and J 10 bases; bases outside gene matches: 10. This CDR3 region has 15 residues. In DNA, the CDR3 is TGTGCCAGCAGCCAACAGACTAGCGGGGATACCTTCCAGTACTTC. Translation gives CASSQQTSGDTFQYF.

V is TRBV14 and J is TRBJ2-1; 11 bases are a match to TRBD2. V lost 1 base to trimming and J lost 5 bases; unmatched junction nucleotides: 4. Germline V gene data show CDR1 as SGHDN and CDR2 as FVKESK. There are 16 residues in the CDR3. The CDR3, as DNA: TGTGCCAGCAGCCAAGTAGCGGGGGGGTTCCACAATGAGCAGTTCTTC. Protein: CASSQVAGGFHNEQFF.

The chain carries TRBV5-1 and TRBJ2-3; TRBD2 is a possible D gene (5 bases). Per germline, CDR1 SGHRS and CDR2 YFSETQ. This CDR3 contains 16 residues. V was cut by 3 bases and J by 2 bases, with 16 bases left in between. The CDR3 here is CASSSGRGFPTDTQYF. CDR3 nucleotide sequence: TGCGCCAGCAGCTCAGGTCGGGGATTCCCCACAGATACGCAGTATTTT.

The rearrangement links TRBV7-2 to TRBJ2-7, with D perhaps matching TRBD2 (5 bases). Trimming stripped 1 base from V and 3 bases from J, with 7 bases between. This CDR3 is built from 13 residues. Germline CDR1 reads SGHTA; CDR2 reads FQGNSA. The CDR3, as DNA: TGTGCCAGCAGCTTAGGGGAGAACTACGAGCAGTACTTC. It encodes CASSLGENYEQYF.

The chain joins TRBV9 to TRBJ2-5; TRBD2 is a possible D gene (5 bases). The CDR3 sequence is 15 residues long. V lost 0 bases to trimming and J lost 5 bases, with 14 bases between them. Germline-derived CDR1 and CDR2 are SGDLS and YYNGEE. The CDR3 region is CASSVVSGSLETQYF. In nucleotides, the CDR3 is TGTGCCAGCAGCGTAGTGAGTGGGAGCCTTGAGACCCAGTACTTC.

In DNA form, the CDR3 reads TGTGCCAGCAGCCAGCTCGTAAACTTCTATGGCTACACCTTC. Translating gives CASSQLVNFYGYTF. This chain uses TRBV14 with TRBJ1-2, with D unclear. This CDR3 spans 14 amino acids. Germline-derived CDR1 and CDR2 are SGHDN and FVKESK. V dropped 3 bases and J dropped 4 bases, with 12 bases sitting between them.

This clone came up once. This sequence joins TRBV11-2 and TRBJ1-3; 7 nucleotides agree with TRBD1. There are 18 residues in the CDR3. The germline gives CDR1 SGHAT, CDR2 FQNNGV. Trimming at V came to 5 bases and at J to 0 bases, leaving 13 bases not matched to a gene. For the CDR3, the DNA is TGTGCCAGCAGCGCATTCCGGGACAGACCCTACTCTGGAAACACCATATATTTT. This encodes CASSAFRDRPYSGNTIYF.

The V and J genes are TRBV2 and TRBJ2-7, with a weak D call TRBD2 (7 bases). The CDR3 is 15 residues long. The ends were cut back, 4 bases at V and 3 bases at J, with 16 bases in the middle. CDR1 and CDR2 from the germline V gene are SNHLY and FYNNEI. The CDR3 is CASSVVGGARYEQYF. The CDR3 DNA follows: TGTGCCAGCAGTGTGGTGGGGGGGGCCCGCTACGAGCAGTACTTC. The variable domain in full, completed from reference TRBV2 and TRBJ2-7, reads EPEVTQTPSHQVTQMGQEVILRCVPISNHLYFYWYRQILGQKVEFLVSFYNNEISEKSEIFDDQFSVERPDGSNFTLKIRSTKLEDSAMYFCASSVVGGARYEQYFGPGTRLTVT.

This rearrangement joins TRBV9 to TRBJ2-7; D might be TRBD2 (6 bases). The ends were cut back, 3 bases at V and 6 bases at J, with 13 bases in the middle. Germline values: CDR1 SGDLS, CDR2 YYNGEE. This CDR3 has 13 amino acids. CDR3 loop: CASSAQLGGEQYF. The CDR3, as DNA: TGTGCCAGCAGCGCTCAATTGGGGGGCGAGCAGTACTTC.

This rearrangement joins TRBV6-5 to TRBJ2-3; 9 nucleotides align to TRBD1. The CDR3 has 15 residues. Germline V gene sequence: CDR1 MNHEY, CDR2 SVGAGI. V was clipped by 5 bases and J by 4 bases; unmatched bases: 7. CDR3 amino acids: CASSTGTGLADTQYF. The DNA for the CDR3 is TGTGCCAGCAGTACCGGGACAGGGTTGGCAGATACGCAGTATTTT.

V usage is TRBV5-1 and J usage is TRBJ2-7, with D possibly matching TRBD2 (5 bases). The CDR3 loop spans 16 amino acids. V lost 2 bases, J lost 1 base, and 16 bases lay in between. Germline CDR1 and CDR2: SGHRS and YFSETQ. CDR3: CASSLSLGTSSYEQYF. The CDR3 nucleotides are TGCGCCAGCAGCTTATCCCTAGGAACTAGTTCCTACGAGCAGTACTTC. The whole variable domain, filled in from reference TRBV5-1 and TRBJ2-7, reads KAGVTQTPRYLIKTRGQQVTLSCSPISGHRSVSWYQQTPGQGLQFLFEYFSETQRNKGNFPGRFSGRQFSNSRSEMNVSTLELGDSALYLCASSLSLGTSSYEQYFGPGTRLTVT.

The rearrangement joins TRBV21-1 to TRBJ2-1; the listed D gene, TRBD2, was not tested against the DNA. TRBV21-1 is recorded as a pseudogene. The length of the CDR3 is 12 residues. The CDR3 DNA sequence: TGTGCCAGCCCGCGGACGGGAGTGGGACCGTTCTTC. Translating it yields CASPRTGVGPFF.

This sequence joins TRBV28 and TRBJ2-7; the D gene is possibly TRBD1 (5 bases). Per germline, CDR1 MDHEN and CDR2 SYDVKM. The CDR3 has 14 residues. Trimming cost V 4 bases and J 1 base, with 11 bases left between them. CDR3 nucleotide sequence: TGTGCCAGCAGTTCAGGGATGGTTTCCTACGAGCAGTACTTC. This gives the protein CASSSGMVSYEQYF.

CDR3: CASSLGQGGPPSYEQYF. The CDR3 coding sequence is TGTGCCAGCAGCTTGGGACAGGGGGGTCCCCCCTCCTACGAGCAGTACTTC. The J gene is TRBJ2-7, the V gene TRBV7-2; 11 positions agree with TRBD1. The junction had 7 bases not matched to a gene; V was cut back by 3 bases and J by 0 bases. CDR3 size: 17 residues. CDR1 is SGHTA and CDR2 is FQGNSA in the germline V gene.

This chain joins TRBV4-2 and TRBJ1-3; maybe TRBD1 (5 bases). Deletions cut 0 bases from V and 1 base from J, with 16 bases between. Germline-derived CDR1 and CDR2 are LGHNA and YNFKEQ. This CDR3 has 18 residues. This chain's CDR3 is CASSQDAGGVGSGNTIYF. The DNA of the CDR3 is TGTGCCAGCAGCCAAGATGCGGGAGGGGTAGGATCTGGAAACACCATATATTTT.

The V gene is TRBV7-2, the J gene TRBJ2-7, with 11 bases fitting TRBD2. This CDR3 has 16 amino acids. The V gene end was trimmed by 3 bases and the J gene end by 6 bases; junction bases not matched to a gene: 10. Germline CDR1 reads SGHTA; CDR2 reads FQGNSA. For the CDR3, the DNA is TGTGCCAGCAGCTTCCCTATACTAGCGGGAGAGGGCGAGCAGTACTTC. This translates into CASSFPILAGEGEQYF. Using reference TRBV7-2 and TRBJ2-7 for the parts outside the CDR3, the full variable domain is GAGVSQSPSNKVTEKGKDVELRCDPISGHTALYWYRQSLGQGLEFLIYFQGNSAPDKSGLPSDRFSAERTGGSVSTLTIQRTQQEDSAVYLCASSFPILAGEGEQYFGPGTRLTVT.

This chain links TRBV5-4 with TRBJ2-1; 8 bases match TRBD1. CDR1 SGHNT and CDR2 YYREEE come from the germline V gene (reference sequence). This CDR3 is 15 amino acids long. The junction had 7 bases not matched to a gene; V was cut back by 4 bases and J by 4 bases. CDR3 DNA: TGTGCCAGCAGCAGGGACAGGACCACATACAATGAGCAGTTCTTC. Amino acid sequence: CASSRDRTTYNEQFF.

This chain links TRBV10-1 with TRBJ2-1; TRBD1 aligns across 9 bases. Germline CDR1 and CDR2: WNHNN and SYGVQD (reference sequence). This CDR3 has 17 amino acids. The J segment lost 2 bases and the V segment lost 7 bases, leaving 12 bases of the junction unmatched. CDR3 nucleotide sequence: TGCGCCAGCAAATCATCTCGGGACAGGGAAACCTACAATGAGCAGTTCTTC. The encoded protein is CASKSSRDRETYNEQFF.

The chain couples TRBV6-5 to TRBJ2-1; perhaps TRBD1 as D (6 bases). Trimming shortened V by 5 bases and J by 1 base, and 12 bases separated the two germline ends. The CDR3 runs to 15 residues. In germline, CDR1 is MNHEY, CDR2 SVGAGI. The CDR3 region has the DNA TGTGCCAGCAGTAAGGACAGATTTTCCTACAATGAGCAGTTCTTC. It translates to CASSKDRFSYNEQFF.

This sequence joins TRBV18 and TRBJ2-3; 7 bases are shared with TRBD2. After removal of 2 bases from V and 2 bases from J, the junction contained 4 bases not matched to a gene. The CDR3 has 15 amino acids. Germline V gene lookup returns CDR1 KGHSH and CDR2 LQKENI. CDR3 protein: CASSPRRGTTDTQYF. The CDR3 DNA reads TGTGCCAGCTCACCAAGGCGGGGGACCACAGATACGCAGTATTTT.

The V and J genes are TRBV9 and TRBJ1-2, with 10 bases that match TRBD1. This CDR3 spans 16 amino acids. The germline V gene encodes CDR1 SGDLS and CDR2 YYNGEE. The V segment lost 1 base and the J segment 7 bases; nucleotides outside the gene matches: 10. DNA of the CDR3: TGTGCCAGCAGCGTAAGCTCCGGGACAGGGGTTGTTGGCTACACCTTC. It translates to CASSVSSGTGVVGYTF.

The chain joins TRBV11-2 to TRBJ1-5; 10 nucleotides agree with TRBD1. V lost 5 bases to trimming and J lost 2 bases; unmatched junction nucleotides: 6. In germline, CDR1 is SGHAT, CDR2 FQNNGV. CDR3 length: 16 amino acids. CDR3 loop: CASSITGTGGNQPQHF. DNA of the CDR3: TGTGCCAGCAGCATTACCGGGACAGGGGGCAATCAGCCCCAGCATTTT.

The rearrangement uses TRBV7-2 and TRBJ2-3; TRBD2 agrees at 10 bases. The CDR3 is made up of 17 amino acids. The germline CDR1 and CDR2 sequences are SGHTA and FQGNSA. V lost 2 bases to trimming and J lost 1 base; unmatched junction nucleotides: 6. Here the CDR3 DNA reads TGTGCCAGCAGCTTAAATAGCGGGGGGCCGGGCACAGATACGCAGTATTTT. Its translation: CASSLNSGGPGTDTQYF.

The chain is built from TRBV7-2 and TRBJ2-3; TRBD2 agrees at 9 bases. The CDR3 extends over 15 amino acids. Trimming at V came to 5 bases and at J to 7 bases, leaving 10 bases not matched to a gene. The germline gives CDR1 SGHTA, CDR2 FQGNSA. CDR3 coding DNA: TGTGCCAGCAGCCAGCTAGCGGGGCTGTCTAATACGCAGTATTTT. Translated, it gives CASSQLAGLSNTQYF.

The chain combines TRBV9 with TRBJ2-3; a possible D gene is TRBD1 (5 bases). Between the trimmed V and J ends, which lost 4 bases and 0 bases, there was a span of 9 bases. This CDR3 has 14 residues. CDR1 is SGDLS, CDR2 YYNGEE, per germline. CDR3 in amino acids: CASSRQTSTDTQYF. The CDR3 DNA is TGTGCCAGCAGCCGACAGACTAGCACAGATACGCAGTATTTT. Supplemented by reference TRBV9 and TRBJ2-3, the full variable domain reads DSGVTQTPKHLITATGQRVTLRCSPRSGDLSVYWYQQSLDQGLQFLIQYYNGEERAKGNILERFSAQQFPDLHSELNLSSLELGDSALYFCASSRQTSTDTQYFGPGTRLTVL.

The chain is built from TRBV5-4 and TRBJ2-2, with 13 bases that match TRBD2. Germline CDR1 SGHNT, CDR2 YYREEE (reference sequence). J gave up 7 bases and V 4 bases, and 7 bases lay outside the gene matches. The CDR3 loop spans 16 amino acids. The CDR3 sequence is CASSGGTSGTGGELFF. In DNA, the CDR3 is TGTGCCAGCAGCGGCGGGACTAGCGGGACCGGCGGGGAGCTGTTTTTT.

The chain is built from TRBV5-5 and TRBJ2-1, with TRBD2 identical over 7 bases. Per germline, CDR1 SGHKS and CDR2 YYEKEE (reference sequence). This CDR3 has 17 residues. J was trimmed by 9 bases and V by 4 bases; bases with no gene match: 19. CDR3 region: CASSKRAGPVGGTEQFF. The CDR3 DNA reads TGTGCCAGCAGCAAAAGAGCGGGGCCAGTTGGTGGCACTGAGCAGTTCTTC.